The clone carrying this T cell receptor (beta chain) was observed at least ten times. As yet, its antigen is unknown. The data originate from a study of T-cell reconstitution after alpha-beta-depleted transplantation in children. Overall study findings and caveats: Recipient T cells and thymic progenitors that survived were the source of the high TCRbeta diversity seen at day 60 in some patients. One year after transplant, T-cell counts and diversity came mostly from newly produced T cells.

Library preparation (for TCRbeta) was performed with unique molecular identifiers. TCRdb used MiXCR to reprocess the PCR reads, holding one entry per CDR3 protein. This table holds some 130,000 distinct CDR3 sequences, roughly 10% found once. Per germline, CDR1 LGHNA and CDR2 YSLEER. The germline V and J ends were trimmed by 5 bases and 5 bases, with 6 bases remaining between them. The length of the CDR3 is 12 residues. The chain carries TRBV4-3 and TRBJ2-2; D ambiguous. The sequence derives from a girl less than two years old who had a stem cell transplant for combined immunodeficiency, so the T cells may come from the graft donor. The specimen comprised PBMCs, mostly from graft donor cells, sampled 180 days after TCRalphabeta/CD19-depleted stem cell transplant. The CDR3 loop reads CASSGRTGELFF. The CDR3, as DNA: TGCGCCAGCAGCGGCAGGACCGGGGAGCTGTTTTTT.